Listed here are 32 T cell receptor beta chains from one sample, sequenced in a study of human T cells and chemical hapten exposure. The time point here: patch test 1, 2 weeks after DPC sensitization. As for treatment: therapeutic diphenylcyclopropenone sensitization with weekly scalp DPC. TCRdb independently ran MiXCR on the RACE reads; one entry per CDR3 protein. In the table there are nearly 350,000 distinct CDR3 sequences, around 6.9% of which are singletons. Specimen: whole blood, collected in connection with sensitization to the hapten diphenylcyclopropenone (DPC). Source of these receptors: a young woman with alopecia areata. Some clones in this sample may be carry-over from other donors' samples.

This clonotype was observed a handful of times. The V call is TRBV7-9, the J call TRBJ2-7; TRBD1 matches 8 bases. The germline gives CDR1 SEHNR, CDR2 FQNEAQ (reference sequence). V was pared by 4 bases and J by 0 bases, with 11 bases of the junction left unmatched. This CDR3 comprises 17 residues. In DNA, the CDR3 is TGTGCCAGCAGCTACTTCCTGGGACAGGATCACTCCTACGAGCAGTACTTC. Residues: CASSYFLGQDHSYEQYF. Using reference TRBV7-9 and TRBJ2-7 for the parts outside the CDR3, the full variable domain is DTGVSQNPRHKITKRGQNVTFRCDPISEHNRLYWYRQTLGQGPEFLTYFQNEAQLEKSRLLSDRFSAERPKGSFSTLEIQRTEQGDSAMYLCASSYFLGQDHSYEQYFGPGTRLTVT.

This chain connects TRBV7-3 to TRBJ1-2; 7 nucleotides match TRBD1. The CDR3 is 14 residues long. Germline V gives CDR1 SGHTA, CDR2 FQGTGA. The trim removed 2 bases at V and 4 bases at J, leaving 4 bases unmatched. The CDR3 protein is CASSLDPGGYGYTF. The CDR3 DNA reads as TGTGCCAGCAGCTTAGACCCAGGGGGCTATGGCTACACCTTC.

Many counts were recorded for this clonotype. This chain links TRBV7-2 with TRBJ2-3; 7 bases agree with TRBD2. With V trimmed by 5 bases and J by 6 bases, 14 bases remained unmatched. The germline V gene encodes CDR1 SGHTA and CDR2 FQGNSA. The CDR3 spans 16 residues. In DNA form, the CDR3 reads TGTGCCAGCAGCCCCCGAGGACTAGTTGGATTGGATACGCAGTATTTT. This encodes CASSPRGLVGLDTQYF. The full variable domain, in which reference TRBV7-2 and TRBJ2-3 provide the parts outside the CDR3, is GAGVSQSPSNKVTEKGKDVELRCDPISGHTALYWYRQSLGQGLEFLIYFQGNSAPDKSGLPSDRFSAERTGGSVSTLTIQRTQQEDSAVYLCASSPRGLVGLDTQYFGPGTRLTVL.

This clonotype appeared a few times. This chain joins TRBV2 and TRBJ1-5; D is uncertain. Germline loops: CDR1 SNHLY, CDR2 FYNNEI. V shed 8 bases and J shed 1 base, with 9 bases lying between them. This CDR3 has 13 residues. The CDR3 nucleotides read TGTGCCAGCGAAGAAAAGAGCAATCAGCCCCAGCATTTT. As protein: CASEEKSNQPQHF. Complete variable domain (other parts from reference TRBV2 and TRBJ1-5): EPEVTQTPSHQVTQMGQEVILRCVPISNHLYFYWYRQILGQKVEFLVSFYNNEISEKSEIFDDQFSVERPDGSNFTLKIRSTKLEDSAMYFCASEEKSNQPQHFGDGTRLSIL.

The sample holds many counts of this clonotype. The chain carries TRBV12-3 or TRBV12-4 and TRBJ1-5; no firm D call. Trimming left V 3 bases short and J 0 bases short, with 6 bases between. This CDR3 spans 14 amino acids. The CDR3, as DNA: TGTGCCAGCAGTTTTGGGGTTAGCAATCAGCCCCAGCATTTT. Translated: CASSFGVSNQPQHF.

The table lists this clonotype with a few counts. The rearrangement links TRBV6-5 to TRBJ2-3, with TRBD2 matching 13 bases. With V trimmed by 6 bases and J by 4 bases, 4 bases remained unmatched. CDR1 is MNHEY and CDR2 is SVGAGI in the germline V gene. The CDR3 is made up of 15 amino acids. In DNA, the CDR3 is TGTGCCAGCAGGATACTAGCGGGGGGGGCAGATACGCAGTATTTT. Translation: CASRILAGGADTQYF.

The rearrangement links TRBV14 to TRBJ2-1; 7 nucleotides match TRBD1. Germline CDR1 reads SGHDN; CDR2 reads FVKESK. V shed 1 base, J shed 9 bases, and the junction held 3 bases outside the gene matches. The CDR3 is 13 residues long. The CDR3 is CASSQVGGSEQFF. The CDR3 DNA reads TGTGCCAGCAGCCAAGTAGGGGGCAGTGAGCAGTTCTTC. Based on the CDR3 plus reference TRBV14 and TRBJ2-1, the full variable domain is EAGVTQFPSHSVIEKGQTVTLRCDPISGHDNLYWYRRVMGKEIKFLLHFVKESKQDESGMPNNRFLAERTGGTYSTLKVQPAELEDSGVYFCASSQVGGSEQFFGPGTRLTVL.

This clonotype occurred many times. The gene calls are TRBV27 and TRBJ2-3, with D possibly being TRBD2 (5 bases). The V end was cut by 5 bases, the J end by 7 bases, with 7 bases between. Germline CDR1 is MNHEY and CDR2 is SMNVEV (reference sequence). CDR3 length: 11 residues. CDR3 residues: CASSPGYTQYF. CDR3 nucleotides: TGTGCCAGCAGTCCGGGGTATACGCAGTATTTT.

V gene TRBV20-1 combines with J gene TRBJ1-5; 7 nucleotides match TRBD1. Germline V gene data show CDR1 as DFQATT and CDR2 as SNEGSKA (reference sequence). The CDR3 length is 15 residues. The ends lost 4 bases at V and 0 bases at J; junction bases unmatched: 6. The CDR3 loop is CSAKRQGGSNQPQHF. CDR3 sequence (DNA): TGCAGTGCTAAACGGCAGGGGGGTAGCAATCAGCCCCAGCATTTT.

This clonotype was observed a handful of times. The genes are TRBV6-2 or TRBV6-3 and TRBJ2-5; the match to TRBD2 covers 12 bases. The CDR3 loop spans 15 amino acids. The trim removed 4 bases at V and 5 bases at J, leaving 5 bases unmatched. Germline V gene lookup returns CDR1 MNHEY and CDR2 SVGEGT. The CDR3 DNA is TGTGCCAGCAGTTCCTTTGGACTAGCGGGGGAGACCCAGTACTTC. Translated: CASSSFGLAGETQYF.

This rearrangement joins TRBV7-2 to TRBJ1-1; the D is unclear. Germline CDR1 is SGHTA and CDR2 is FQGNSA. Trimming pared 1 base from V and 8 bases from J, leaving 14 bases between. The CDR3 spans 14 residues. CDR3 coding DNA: TGTGCCAGCAGCTTAGGCGGCGGAGGGATAGAAGCTTTCTTT. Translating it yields CASSLGGGGIEAFF.

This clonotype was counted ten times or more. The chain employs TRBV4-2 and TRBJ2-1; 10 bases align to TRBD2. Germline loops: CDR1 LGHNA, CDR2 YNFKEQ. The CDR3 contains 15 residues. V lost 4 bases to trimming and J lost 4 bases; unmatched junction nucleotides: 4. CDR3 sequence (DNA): TGTGCCAGCAGCCTTACTAGCGGGGCTTACAATGAGCAGTTCTTC. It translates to CASSLTSGAYNEQFF.

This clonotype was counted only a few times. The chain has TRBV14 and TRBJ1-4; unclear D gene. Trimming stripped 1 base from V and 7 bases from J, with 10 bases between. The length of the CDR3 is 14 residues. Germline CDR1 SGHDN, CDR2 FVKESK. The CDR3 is CASSQGTGTEKLFF. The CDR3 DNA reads TGTGCCAGCAGCCAAGGGACTGGTACTGAAAAACTGTTTTTT.

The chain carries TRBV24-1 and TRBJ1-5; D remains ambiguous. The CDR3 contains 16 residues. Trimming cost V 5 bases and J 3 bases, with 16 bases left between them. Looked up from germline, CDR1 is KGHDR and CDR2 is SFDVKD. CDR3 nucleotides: TGTGCCACCAGTGGTCCGGGGTTGAGGGACAATCAGCCCCAGCATTTT. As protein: CATSGPGLRDNQPQHF.

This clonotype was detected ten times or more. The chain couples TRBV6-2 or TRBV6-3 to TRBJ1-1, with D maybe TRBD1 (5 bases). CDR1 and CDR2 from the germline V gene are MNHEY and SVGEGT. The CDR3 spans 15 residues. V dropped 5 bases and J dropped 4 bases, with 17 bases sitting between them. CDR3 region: CASSQRRGPSTEAFF. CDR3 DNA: TGTGCCAGCAGTCAACGGCGGGGCCCCAGCACTGAAGCTTTCTTT.

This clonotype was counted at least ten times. CDR3 region: CASSQDHDYTGELFF. As DNA, the CDR3 is TGTGCCAGCAGCCAAGATCATGATTACACCGGGGAGCTGTTTTTT. This chain joins TRBV3-1 and TRBJ2-2; unclear D gene. Per the germline V gene, CDR1 is LGHDT and CDR2 is YNNKEL (reference sequence). The V end was cut by 0 bases, the J end by 3 bases, with 8 bases between. The CDR3 has 15 residues.

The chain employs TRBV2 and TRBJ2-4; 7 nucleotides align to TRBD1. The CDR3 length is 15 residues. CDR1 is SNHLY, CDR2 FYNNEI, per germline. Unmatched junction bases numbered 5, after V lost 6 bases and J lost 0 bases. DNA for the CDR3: TGTGCCAGCAGCCCGGGACAGCTAGCCAAAAACATTCAGTACTTC. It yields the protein CASSPGQLAKNIQYF.

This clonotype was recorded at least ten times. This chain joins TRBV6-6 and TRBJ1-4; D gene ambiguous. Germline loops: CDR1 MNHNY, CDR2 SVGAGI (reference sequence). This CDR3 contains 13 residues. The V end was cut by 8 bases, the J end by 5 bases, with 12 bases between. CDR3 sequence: CASLLPGNEKLFF. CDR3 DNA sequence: TGTGCCAGCCTTCTTCCGGGGAATGAAAAACTGTTTTTT.

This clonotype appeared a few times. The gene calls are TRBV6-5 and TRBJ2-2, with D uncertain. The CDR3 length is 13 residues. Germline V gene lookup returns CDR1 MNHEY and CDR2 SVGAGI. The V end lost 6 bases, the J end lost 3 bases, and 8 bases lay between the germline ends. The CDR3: CASRGWDTGELFF. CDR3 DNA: TGTGCCAGCAGGGGATGGGACACCGGGGAGCTGTTTTTT.

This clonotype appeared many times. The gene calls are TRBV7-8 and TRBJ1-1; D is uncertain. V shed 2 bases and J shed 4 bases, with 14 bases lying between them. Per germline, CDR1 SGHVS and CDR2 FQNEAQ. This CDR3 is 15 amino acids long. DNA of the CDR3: TGTGCCAGCAGCTTATCGGTGGGAATAGGCACTGAAGCTTTCTTT. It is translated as CASSLSVGIGTEAFF.

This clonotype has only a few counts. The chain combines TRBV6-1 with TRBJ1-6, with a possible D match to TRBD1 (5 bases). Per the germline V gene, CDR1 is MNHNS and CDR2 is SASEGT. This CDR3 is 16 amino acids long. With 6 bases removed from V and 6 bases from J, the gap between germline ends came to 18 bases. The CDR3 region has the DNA TGTGCCAGCAGGCAGTTCGAGACAGATTTTAATTCACCCCTCCACTTT. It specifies CASRQFETDFNSPLHF.

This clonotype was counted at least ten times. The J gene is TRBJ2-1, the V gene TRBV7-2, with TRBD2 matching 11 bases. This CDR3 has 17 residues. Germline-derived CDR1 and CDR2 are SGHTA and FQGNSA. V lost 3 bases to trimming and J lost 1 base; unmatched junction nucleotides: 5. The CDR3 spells CASSFPLAGGSYNEQFF. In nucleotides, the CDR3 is TGTGCCAGCAGCTTCCCTCTAGCGGGGGGTTCCTACAATGAGCAGTTCTTC. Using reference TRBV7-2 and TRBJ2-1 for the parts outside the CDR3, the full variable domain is GAGVSQSPSNKVTEKGKDVELRCDPISGHTALYWYRQSLGQGLEFLIYFQGNSAPDKSGLPSDRFSAERTGGSVSTLTIQRTQQEDSAVYLCASSFPLAGGSYNEQFFGPGTRLTVL.

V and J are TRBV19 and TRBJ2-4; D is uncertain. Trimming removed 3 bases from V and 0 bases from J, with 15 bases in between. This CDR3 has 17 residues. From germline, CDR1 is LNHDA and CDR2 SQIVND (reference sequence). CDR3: CASSMSFGTLAKNIQYF. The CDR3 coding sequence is TGTGCCAGTAGTATGTCGTTTGGAACCCTAGCCAAAAACATTCAGTACTTC.

CDR3 in amino acids: CAISDRGPNSPLHF. The DNA of the CDR3 is TGTGCCATCAGCGACAGGGGGCCAAATTCACCCCTCCACTTT. The V gene is TRBV10-3, the J gene TRBJ1-6, with TRBD1 identical over 10 bases. The ends lost 6 bases at V and 7 bases at J; junction bases unmatched: 3. The CDR3 length is 14 residues. Germline-derived CDR1 and CDR2 are ENHRY and SYGVKD.

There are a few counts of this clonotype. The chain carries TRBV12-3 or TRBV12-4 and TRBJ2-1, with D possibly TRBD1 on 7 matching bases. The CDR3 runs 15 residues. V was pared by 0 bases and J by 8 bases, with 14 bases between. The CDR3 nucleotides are TGTGCCAGCAGTTTAGCGACAGGGAGGAAGGATGAGCAGTTCTTC. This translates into CASSLATGRKDEQFF.

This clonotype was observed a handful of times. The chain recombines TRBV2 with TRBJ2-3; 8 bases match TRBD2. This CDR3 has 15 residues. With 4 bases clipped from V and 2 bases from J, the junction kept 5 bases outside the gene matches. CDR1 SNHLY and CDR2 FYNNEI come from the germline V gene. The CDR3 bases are TGTGCCAGCAGTGTGAACGGGGGGGCCACAGATACGCAGTATTTT. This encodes CASSVNGGATDTQYF.

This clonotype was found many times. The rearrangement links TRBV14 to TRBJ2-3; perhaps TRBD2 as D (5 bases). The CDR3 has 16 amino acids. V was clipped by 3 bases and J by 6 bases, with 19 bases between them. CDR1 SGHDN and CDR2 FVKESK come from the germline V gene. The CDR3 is CASSQGDRTPRDTQYF. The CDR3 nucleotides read TGTGCCAGCAGCCAGGGAGATAGGACTCCGAGGGATACGCAGTATTTT.

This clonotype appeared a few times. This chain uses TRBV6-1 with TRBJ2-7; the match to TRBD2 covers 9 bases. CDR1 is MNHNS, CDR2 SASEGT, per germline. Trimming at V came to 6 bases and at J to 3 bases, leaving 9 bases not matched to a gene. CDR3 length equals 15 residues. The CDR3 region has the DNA TGTGCCAGCAGCTTTTTAGCGGGGGCCCTCTACGAGCAGTACTTC. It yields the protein CASSFLAGALYEQYF.

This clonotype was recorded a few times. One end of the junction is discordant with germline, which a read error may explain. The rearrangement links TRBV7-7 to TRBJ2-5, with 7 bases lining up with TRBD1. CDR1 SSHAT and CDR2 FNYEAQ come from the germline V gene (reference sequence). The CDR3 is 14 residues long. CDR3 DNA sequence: TGTGCTAGCAGTACCGGGACAGTCCAAGAGACCCAGTACTTC. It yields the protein CASSTGTVQETQYF.

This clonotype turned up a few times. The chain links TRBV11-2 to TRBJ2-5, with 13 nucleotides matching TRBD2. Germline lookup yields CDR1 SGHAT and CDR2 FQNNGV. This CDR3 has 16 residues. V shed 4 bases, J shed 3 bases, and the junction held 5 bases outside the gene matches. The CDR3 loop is CASSSRTSGGEETQYF. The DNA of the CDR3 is TGTGCCAGCAGCTCCAGGACTAGCGGGGGTGAAGAGACCCAGTACTTC.

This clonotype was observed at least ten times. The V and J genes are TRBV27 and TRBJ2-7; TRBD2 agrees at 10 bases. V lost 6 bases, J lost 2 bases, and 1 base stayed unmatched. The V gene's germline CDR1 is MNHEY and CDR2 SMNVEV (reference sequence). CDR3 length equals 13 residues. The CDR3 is CASRGLATYEQYF. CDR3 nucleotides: TGTGCCAGCAGGGGACTAGCGACCTACGAGCAGTACTTC.

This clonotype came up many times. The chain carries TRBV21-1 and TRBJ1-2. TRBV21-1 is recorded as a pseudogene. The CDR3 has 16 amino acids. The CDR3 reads CASSKAPRGSNYGYTF. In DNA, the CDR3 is TGTGCCAGCAGCAAAGCCCCCAGAGGGTCTAACTATGGCTACACCTTC.